This T cell receptor beta chain was identified in a study of CXCR3-negative and CXCR3-positive naive CD8 T cells. Background on the study: Each library held about 1.5 +/- 0.3 million TRB reads, some 130 million in total.

There are 13 residues in the CDR3. Germline CDR1 is MGHDK and CDR2 is SYGVNS. Through 5' RACE with UMI labels, the TRB cDNA libraries were prepared. From the 5' RACE reads, TCRdb lists one entry per CDR3 protein and no DNA. This repertoire includes 150,000 to 160,000 distinct CDR3 sequences. Study-level results: Against CXCR3-negative naive cells, CXCR3-positive naive cells showed more hydrophobic TRB CDR3s. Whereas memory cells differed, naive CXCR3-negative and CXCR3-positive cells shared similar TRBV-TRBJ usage.

Of note for this clonotype: Its antigen is unknown.

The receptor's source is a human donor in good health. Some clones in this sample may be carry-over from other donors' samples. The chain couples TRBV25-1 to TRBJ2-5; no DNA is available, so the TRBD2 call from TCRdb remains unchecked. What was sequenced was naive CXCR3+ CD8+ T cells from blood. Stated subset: CD45RO-CCR7+CD27+CD95- naive CD8+ T cells expressing CXCR3 (TNR3+). The CDR3 is CASGASGVETQYF.